This T cell receptor (beta chain) was profiled in a study of lymphopenia after photon versus proton radiotherapy. Findings and caveats of the study: After the lymphocyte nadir, photon-treated repertoires showed oligoclonal expansion, especially of CD8+ Temra cells. Photon-treated patients lost naive T cells and TCR diversity; proton-treated stayed stable.

CDR3 length equals 15 residues. V lost 0 bases, J lost 6 bases, and 12 bases lay in between. CDR1 is SGHRS and CDR2 is YFSETQ in the germline V gene. Comment on this clone: The antigen remains unidentified.

Clones were read by immunoSEQ multiplex PCR, and TCRdb kept only the in-frame ones, dropping some. The data contain some 40,000 clones, 80% to 95% of them singletons. This specimen consisted of peripheral blood, obtained from a patient treated with photon-based radiotherapy. V usage is TRBV5-1 and J usage is TRBJ2-2; D not resolved. The sequence was collected from a man aged 55-75 years with cholangiocarcinoma. CDR3 coding DNA: TGCGCCAGCAGCTTGGTTCGTCGGAAGGCCGGGGAGCTGTTTTTT. Translation: CASSLVRRKAGELFF.